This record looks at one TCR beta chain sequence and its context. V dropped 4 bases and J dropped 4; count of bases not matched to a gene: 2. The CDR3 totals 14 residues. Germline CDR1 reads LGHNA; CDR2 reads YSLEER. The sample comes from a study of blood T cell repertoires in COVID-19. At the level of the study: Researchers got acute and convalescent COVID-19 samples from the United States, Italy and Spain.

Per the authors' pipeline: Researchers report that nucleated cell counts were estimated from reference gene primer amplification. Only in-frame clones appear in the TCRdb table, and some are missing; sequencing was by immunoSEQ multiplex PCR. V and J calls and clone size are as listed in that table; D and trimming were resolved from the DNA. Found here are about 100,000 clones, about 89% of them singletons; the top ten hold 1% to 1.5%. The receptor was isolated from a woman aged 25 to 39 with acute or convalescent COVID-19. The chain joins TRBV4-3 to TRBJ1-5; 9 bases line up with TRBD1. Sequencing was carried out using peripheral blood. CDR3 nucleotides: TGCGCCAGCAGCCCGGACAGGGGAAATCAGCCCCAGCATTTT. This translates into CASSPDRGNQPQHF.